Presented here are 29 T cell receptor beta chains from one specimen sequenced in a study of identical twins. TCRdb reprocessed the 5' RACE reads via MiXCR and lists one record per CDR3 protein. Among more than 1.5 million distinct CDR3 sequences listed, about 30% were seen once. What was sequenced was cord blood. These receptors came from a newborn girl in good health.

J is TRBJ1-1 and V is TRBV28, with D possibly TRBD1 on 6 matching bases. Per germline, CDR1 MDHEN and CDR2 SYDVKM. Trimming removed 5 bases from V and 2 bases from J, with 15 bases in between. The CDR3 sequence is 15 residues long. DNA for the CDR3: TGTGCCAGCAGTGGGCGGGAGGGGGGCAACACTGAAGCTTTCTTT. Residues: CASSGREGGNTEAFF.

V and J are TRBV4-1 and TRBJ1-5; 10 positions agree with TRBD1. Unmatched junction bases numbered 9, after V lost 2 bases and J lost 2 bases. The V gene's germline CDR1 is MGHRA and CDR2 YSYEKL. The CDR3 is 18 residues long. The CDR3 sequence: CASSQPGQGKTGNQPQHF. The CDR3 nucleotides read TGCGCCAGCAGCCAACCGGGACAGGGGAAAACGGGCAATCAGCCCCAGCATTTT.

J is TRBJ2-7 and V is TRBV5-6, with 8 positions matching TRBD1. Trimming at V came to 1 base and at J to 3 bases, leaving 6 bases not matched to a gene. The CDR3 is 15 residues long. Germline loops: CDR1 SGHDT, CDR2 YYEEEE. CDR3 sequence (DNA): TGTGCCAGCAGCTTGATTGGGACAGGCTACTACGAGCAGTACTTC. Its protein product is CASSLIGTGYYEQYF.

In DNA, the CDR3 is TGTGCCAGCAGCTTAGTCCCAAGGGTGGCTAGCGGGGGGGCAGATACGCAGTATTTT. Amino acids: CASSLVPRVASGGADTQYF. J is TRBJ2-3 and V is TRBV7-2, with 12 nucleotides matching TRBD2. The CDR3 runs to 19 residues. Germline V gene lookup returns CDR1 SGHTA and CDR2 FQGNSA. J lost 4 bases, V lost 1 base, and 12 bases had no gene match.

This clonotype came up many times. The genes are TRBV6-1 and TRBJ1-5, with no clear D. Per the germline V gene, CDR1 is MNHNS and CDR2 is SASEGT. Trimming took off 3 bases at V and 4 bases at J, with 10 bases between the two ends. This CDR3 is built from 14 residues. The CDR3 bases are TGTGCCAGCAGTGAGGGTGGGCGTAATCAGCCCCAGCATTTT. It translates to CASSEGGRNQPQHF.

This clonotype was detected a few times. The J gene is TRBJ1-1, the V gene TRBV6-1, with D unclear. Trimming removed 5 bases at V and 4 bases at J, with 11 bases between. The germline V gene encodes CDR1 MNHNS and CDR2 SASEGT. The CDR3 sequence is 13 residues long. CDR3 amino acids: CASSWPTRTEAFF. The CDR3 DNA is TGTGCCAGCAGTTGGCCGACCCGCACTGAAGCTTTCTTT.

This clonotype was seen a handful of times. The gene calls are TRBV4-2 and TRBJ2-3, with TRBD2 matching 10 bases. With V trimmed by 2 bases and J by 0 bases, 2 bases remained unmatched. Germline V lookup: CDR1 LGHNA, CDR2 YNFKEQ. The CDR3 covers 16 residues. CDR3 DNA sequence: TGTGCCAGCAGCCAATTGACTAGCGGGAGCACAGATACGCAGTATTTT. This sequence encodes CASSQLTSGSTDTQYF.

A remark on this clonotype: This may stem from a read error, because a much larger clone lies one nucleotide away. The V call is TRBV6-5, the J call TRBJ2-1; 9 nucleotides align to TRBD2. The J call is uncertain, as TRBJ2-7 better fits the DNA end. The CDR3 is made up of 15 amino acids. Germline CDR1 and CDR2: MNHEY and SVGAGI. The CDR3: CASSPSGVSYNEQYF. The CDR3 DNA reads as TGTGCCAGCAGTCCTAGCGGGGTCTCCTACAATGAGCAGTACTTC.

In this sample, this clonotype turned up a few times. This CDR3 reads CASSLPGAVNTEAFF. The CDR3 DNA is TGCGCCAGCAGCTTGCCAGGGGCCGTGAACACTGAAGCTTTCTTT. The chain joins TRBV5-1 to TRBJ1-1; a possible D gene is TRBD1 (6 bases). This CDR3 is built from 15 residues. Between the trimmed V and J ends, which lost 1 base and 0 bases, there was a span of 10 bases. Germline V gene data show CDR1 as SGHRS and CDR2 as YFSETQ.

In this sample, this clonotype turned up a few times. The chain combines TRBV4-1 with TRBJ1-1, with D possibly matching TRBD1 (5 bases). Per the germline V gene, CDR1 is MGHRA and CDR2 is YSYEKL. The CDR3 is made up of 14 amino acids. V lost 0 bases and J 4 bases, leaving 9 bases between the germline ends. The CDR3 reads CASSQDRQGTEAFF. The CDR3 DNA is TGCGCCAGCAGCCAAGATCGGCAGGGCACTGAAGCTTTCTTT.

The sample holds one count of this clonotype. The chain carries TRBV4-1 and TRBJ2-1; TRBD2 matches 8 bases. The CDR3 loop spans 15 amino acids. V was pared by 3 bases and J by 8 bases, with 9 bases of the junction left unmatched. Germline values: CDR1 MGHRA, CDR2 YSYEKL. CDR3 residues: CASSQGTRRGHEQFF. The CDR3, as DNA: TGCGCCAGCAGCCAGGGGACTAGGAGGGGACATGAGCAGTTCTTC.

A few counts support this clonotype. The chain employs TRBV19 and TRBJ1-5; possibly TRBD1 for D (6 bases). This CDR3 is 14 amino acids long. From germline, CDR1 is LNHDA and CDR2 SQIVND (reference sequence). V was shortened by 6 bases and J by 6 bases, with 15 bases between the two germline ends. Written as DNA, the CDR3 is TGTGCCAGTAGACAAACAGGGTTGGGTCAGCCCCAGCATTTT. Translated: CASRQTGLGQPQHF.

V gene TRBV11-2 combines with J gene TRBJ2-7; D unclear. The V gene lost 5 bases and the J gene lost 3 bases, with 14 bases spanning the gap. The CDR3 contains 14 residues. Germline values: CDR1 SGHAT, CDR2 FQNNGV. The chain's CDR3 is CASSRVPQIYEQYF. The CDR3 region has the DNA TGTGCCAGCAGCCGAGTCCCCCAGATCTACGAGCAGTACTTC.

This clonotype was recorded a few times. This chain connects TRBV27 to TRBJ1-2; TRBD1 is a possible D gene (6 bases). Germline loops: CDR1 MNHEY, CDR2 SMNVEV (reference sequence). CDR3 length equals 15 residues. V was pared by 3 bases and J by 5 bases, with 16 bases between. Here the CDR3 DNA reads TGTGCCAGCAGTTTGGAAGGGGTAGGGGGGTATGGCTACACCTTC. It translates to CASSLEGVGGYGYTF.

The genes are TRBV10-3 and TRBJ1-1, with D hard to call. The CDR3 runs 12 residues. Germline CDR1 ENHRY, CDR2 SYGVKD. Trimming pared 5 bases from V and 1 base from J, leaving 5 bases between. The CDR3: CAISHTNTEAFF. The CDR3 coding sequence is TGTGCCATCAGTCATACGAACACTGAAGCTTTCTTT.

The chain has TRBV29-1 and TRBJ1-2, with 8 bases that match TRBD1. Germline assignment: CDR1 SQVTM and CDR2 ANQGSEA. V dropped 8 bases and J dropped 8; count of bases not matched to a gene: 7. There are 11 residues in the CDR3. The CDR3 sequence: CSLWTGQGYTF. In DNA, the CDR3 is TGCAGCTTATGGACAGGGCAAGGCTACACCTTC.

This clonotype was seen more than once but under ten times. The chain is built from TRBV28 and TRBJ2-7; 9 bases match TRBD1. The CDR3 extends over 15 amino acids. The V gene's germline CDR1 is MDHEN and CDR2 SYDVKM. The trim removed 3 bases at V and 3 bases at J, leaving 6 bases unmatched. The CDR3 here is CASSFPGQGFYEQYF. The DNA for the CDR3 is TGTGCCAGCAGTTTTCCGGGACAGGGTTTCTACGAGCAGTACTTC.

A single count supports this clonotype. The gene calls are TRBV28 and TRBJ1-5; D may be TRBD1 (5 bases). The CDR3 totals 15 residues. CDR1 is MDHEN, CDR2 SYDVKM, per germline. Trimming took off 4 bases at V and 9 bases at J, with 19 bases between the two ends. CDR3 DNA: TGTGCCAGCAGTTCCCAACCGACAGCCCGGCGGCCCCAGCATTTT. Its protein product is CASSSQPTARRPQHF. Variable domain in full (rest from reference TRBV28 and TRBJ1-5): DVKVTQSSRYLVKRTGEKVFLECVQDMDHENMFWYRQDPGLGLRLIYFSYDVKMKEKGDIPEGYSVSREKKERFSLILESASTNQTSMYLCASSSQPTARRPQHFGDGTRLSIL.

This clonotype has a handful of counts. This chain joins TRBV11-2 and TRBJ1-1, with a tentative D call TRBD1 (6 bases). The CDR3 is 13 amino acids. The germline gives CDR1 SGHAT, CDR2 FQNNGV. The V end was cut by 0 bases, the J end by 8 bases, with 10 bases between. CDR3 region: CASSLERGMEAFF. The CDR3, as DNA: TGTGCCAGCAGCTTAGAAAGGGGGATGGAAGCTTTCTTT. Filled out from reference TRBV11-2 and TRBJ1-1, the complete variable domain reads EAGVAQSPRYKIIEKRQSVAFWCNPISGHATLYWYQQILGQGPKLLIQFQNNGVVDDSQLPKDRFSAERLKGVDSTLKIQPAKLEDSAVYLCASSLERGMEAFFGQGTRLTVV.

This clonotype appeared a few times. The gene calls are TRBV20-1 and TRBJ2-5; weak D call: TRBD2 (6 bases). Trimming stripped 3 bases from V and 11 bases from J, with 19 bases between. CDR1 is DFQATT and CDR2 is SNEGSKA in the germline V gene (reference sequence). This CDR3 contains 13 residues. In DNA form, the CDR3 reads TGCAGTGCTAGGCCGGGACTTTGGTCTGAGCAGTACTTC. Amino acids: CSARPGLWSEQYF.

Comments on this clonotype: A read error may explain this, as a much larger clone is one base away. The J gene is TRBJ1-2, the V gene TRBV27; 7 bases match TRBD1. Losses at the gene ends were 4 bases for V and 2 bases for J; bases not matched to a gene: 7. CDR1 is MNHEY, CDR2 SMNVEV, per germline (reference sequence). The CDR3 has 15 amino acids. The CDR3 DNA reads TGTGCCAGCAGTTGTGGCTCAGGGGGAAACTATGGCTACACCTTC. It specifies CASSCGSGGNYGYTF.

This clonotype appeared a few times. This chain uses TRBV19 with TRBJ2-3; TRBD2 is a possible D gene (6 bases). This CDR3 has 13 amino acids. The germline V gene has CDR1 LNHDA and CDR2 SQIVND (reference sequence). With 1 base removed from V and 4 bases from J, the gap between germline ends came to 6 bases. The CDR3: CASSIAGADTQYF. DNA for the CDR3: TGTGCCAGTAGTATAGCGGGAGCAGATACGCAGTATTTT.

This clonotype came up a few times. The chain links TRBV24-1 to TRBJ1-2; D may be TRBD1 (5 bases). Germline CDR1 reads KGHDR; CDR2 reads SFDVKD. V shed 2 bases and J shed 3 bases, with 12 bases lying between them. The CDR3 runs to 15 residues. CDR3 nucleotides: TGTGCCACCAGTGATTCGGGACGCGGATACTATGGCTACACCTTC. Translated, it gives CATSDSGRGYYGYTF.

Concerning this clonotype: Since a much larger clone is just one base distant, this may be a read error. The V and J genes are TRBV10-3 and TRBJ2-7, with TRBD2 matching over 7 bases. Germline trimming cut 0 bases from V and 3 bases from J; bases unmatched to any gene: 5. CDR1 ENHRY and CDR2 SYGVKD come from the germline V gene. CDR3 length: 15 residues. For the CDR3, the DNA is TGTGCCATCAGTGAGTCGAAGGGAGGGAACTACGAGCAGTACTTC. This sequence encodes CAISESKGGNYEQYF.

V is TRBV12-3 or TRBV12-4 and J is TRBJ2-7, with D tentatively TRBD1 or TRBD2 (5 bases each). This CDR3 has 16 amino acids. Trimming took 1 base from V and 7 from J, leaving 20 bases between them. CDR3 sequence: CASSLVGQGDYNEQYF. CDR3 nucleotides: TGTGCCAGCAGTTTAGTAGGGCAGGGCGACTACAATGAGCAGTACTTC.

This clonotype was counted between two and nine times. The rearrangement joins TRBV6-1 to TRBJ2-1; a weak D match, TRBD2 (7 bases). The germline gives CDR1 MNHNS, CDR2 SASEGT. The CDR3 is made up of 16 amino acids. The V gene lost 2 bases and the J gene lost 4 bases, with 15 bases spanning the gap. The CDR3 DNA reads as TGTGCCAGCAGTGAAACCGTCAGGGGAGGGTACAATGAGCAGTTCTTC. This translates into CASSETVRGGYNEQFF.

The CDR3 sequence: CASSLSTGADNEQFF. CDR3 nucleotide sequence: TGTGCCAGCAGTTTATCTACGGGAGCCGACAATGAGCAGTTCTTC. The chain links TRBV27 to TRBJ2-1; tentative D call: TRBD2 (6 bases). CDR3 length: 15 residues. Germline CDR1 MNHEY, CDR2 SMNVEV (reference sequence). V was cut by 0 bases and J by 5 bases, with 11 bases left in between.

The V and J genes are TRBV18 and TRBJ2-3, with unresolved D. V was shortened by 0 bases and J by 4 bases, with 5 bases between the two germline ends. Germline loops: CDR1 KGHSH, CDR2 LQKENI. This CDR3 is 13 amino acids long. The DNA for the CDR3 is TGTGCCAGCTCACCACCGATGGCAGATACGCAGTATTTT. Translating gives CASSPPMADTQYF.

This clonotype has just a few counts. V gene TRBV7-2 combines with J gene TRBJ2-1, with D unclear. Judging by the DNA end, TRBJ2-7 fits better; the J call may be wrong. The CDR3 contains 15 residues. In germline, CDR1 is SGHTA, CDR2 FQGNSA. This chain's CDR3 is CASRGFESSYNEQYF. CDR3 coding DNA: TGTGCCAGCAGGGGCTTTGAGAGCTCCTACAATGAGCAGTACTTC.